This T cell receptor (beta chain) was profiled in a study of Graves' ophthalmopathy and Graves' hyperthyroidism (dated by TCRdb to the late 2010s). Study-wide context: Hyperthyroidism was considered stable if no progression to ophthalmopathy occurred within 18 months of follow-up. To tell Graves' ophthalmopathy apart from Graves' hyperthyroidism, and to predict which patients would progress to ophthalmopathy, the study relied on TCR beta repertoire signatures. In total, some 130 blood samples were TCR-sequenced: 40 to 45 ophthalmopathy, approximately 80 hyperthyroidism and about 17 hyperthyroidism-to-ophthalmopathy patients. To explore V-J signatures distinguishing ophthalmopathy from hyperthyroidism, a discovery set of 100 patients (roughly 45 ophthalmopathy, 55 to 60 stable hyperthyroidism) was enrolled. The independent validation cohort included about 19 hyperthyroidism patients plus 17 patients who later progressed from hyperthyroidism to ophthalmopathy. In several hyperthyroidism patients, the T-cell repertoires found in thyroid tissue were compared with those found in blood. After sampling, hyperthyroidism patients received methimazole starting at 30 mg daily, and ophthalmopathy patients received high-dose intravenous methylprednisolone.

The CDR3 covers 11 residues, taking in both the cysteine and the phenylalanine. The entry retains the CDR3 DNA only, 33 bases that are in frame from base 1. CDR1 and CDR2 (DFQATT, SNEGSKA) derive from the germline V gene (reference sequence). The junction carries 10 bases between V and J, which are trimmed by 6 bases and 8 bases respectively. Hyperthyroidism patients were newly diagnosed, were aged 18 to 65 years, and had a disease duration under 2 months. Patients with other autoimmune diseases, uncontrolled infections, pregnancy or lactation were excluded from the study. Clinical symptoms, serum thyroxine, TRAb, thyroid ultrasound and orbital computed tomography formed the basis of the diagnosis. Trizol reagent was used to extract the total RNA, and its quality was then checked on an Agilent 2100 Bioanalyzer. What the work shows at the level of the full study, not this receptor alone: In validation, the model predicted ophthalmopathy progression with more than 70% sensitivity and roughly 78% specificity; more than ten predicted patients were CT-confirmed with GO in a median of 6.5 months. Ophthalmopathy was separated from stable hyperthyroidism by the 13-signature model with just under 90% sensitivity and 81.08% specificity in cross-validation and with 80%/75% in the test set. Sample size was not predetermined statistically, and investigators were not blinded to group allocation. Among expanded thyroid clonotypes with frequency above 0.001, most also showed up in blood, which suggests that blood repertoires may reflect the thyroid immune response.

For repertoire sequencing, the TCR beta CDR3 regions were amplified from RNA transcripts. The first round was an RT-PCR using HTBI primers with the Qiagen OneStep RT-PCR kit, and this first round was followed by a second-round multiplex PCR, then size selection and purification. Libraries were sequenced paired-end with 100 bp reads on an Illumina HiSeq2000. From the authors' description of their analysis: SOAPnuke was used to process the reads, removing any read that contained adapters or uncalled bases, had a mean Phred below 15, or lacked an exact match to the constant primer or identifier. COPE v1.2.5 was used to merge the high-quality paired reads. Each unique nucleotide sequence was defined as a clonotype, and clonotypes were aligned to IMGT TRB V, D and J references with MiTCR v1.1. Analysis was restricted to V-J combinations with a frequency above 0.0001, which covered over 98% of repertoires. A TCR clonal expansion and chaos score per V-J combination was defined as the ratio of F50 clonal expansion to chaos observed in the TCRdist matrix. Welch's t-statistics and random forest were used to reduce the features to some 13 V-J combinations, which were then used as input to a naive Bayes classifier. The Morisita-Horn index was used to measure how similar the thyroid and blood repertoires were. In-frame beta chains were kept once TCRdb had trimmed the public reads at Q25 with fastp and called clones with MiXCR. CDR3 protein duplicates are merged, each entry listing the most common genes and DNA. For this entry, the V and J calls and clone size follow TCRdb and not the study's own pipeline. The sample table shows 580,000 or so distinct CDR3 sequences, and under 45% are seen once. Roughly 4% of the sample lies in the top ten.

Of note for this clonotype: The antigen it recognizes is unknown. It has no much larger one-base neighbor in the sample; base qualities were not kept.

The sequence is built from TRBV20-1 and TRBJ1-4; the D gene assignment is ambiguous. Sequencing used peripheral blood or thyroid tissue (not recorded which). The sequence was obtained from an adult man with Graves' hyperthyroidism. The CDR3 here reads CSASIGEKLFF. The nucleotides read TGCAGTGCCAGTATCGGGGAAAAACTGTTTTTT.